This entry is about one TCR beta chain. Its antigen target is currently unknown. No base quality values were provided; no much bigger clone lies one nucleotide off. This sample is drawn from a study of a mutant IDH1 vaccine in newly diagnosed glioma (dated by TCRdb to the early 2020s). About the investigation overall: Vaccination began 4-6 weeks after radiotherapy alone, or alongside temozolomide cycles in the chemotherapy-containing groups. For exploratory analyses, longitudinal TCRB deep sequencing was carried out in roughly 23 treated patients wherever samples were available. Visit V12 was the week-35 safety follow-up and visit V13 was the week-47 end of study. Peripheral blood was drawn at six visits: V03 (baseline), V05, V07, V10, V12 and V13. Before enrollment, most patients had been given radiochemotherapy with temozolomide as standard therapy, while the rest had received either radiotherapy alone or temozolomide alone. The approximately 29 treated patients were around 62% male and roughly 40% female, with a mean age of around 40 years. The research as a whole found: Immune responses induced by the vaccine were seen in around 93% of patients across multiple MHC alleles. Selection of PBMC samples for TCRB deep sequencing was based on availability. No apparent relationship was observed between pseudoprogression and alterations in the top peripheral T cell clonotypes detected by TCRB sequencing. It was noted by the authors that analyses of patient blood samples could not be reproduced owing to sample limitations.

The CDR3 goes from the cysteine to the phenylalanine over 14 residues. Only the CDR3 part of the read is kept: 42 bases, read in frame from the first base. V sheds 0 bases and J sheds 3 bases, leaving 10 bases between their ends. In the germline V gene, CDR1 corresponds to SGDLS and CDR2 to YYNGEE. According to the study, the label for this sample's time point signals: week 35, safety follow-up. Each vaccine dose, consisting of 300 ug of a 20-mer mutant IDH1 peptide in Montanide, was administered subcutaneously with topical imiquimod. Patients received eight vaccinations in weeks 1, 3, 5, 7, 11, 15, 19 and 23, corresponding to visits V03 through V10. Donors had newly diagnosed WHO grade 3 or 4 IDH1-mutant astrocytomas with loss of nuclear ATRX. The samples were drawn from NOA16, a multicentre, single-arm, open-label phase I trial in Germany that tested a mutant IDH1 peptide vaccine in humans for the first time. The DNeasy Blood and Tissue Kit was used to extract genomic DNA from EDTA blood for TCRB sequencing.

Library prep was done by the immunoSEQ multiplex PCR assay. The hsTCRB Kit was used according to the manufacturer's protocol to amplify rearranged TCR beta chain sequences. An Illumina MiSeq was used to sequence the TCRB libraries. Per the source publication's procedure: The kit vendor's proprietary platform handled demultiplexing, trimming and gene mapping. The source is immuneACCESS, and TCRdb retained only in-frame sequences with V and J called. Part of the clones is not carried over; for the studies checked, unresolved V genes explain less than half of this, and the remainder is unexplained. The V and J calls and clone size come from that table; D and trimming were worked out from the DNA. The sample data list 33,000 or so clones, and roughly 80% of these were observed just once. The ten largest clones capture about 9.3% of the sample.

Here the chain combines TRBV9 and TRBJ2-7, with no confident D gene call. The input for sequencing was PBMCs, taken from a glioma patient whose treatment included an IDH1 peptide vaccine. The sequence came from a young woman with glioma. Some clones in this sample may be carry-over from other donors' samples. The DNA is TGTGCCAGCAGCGTAGGCGGCGGCCTCTACGAGCAGTACTTC. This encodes CASSVGGGLYEQYF.